The 18 T cell receptor beta chains listed next were all sequenced from one sample in a study of T-cell reconstitution after alpha-beta-depleted transplantation in children. The authors prepared the TCRbeta library with unique molecular identifiers. TCRdb re-called the PCR reads with MiXCR, one entry per CDR3 protein. The table records 60,000 or so distinct CDR3 sequences, 44% of them present only once. The specimen comprised PBMCs, mostly from graft donor cells, sampled 360 days after TCRalphabeta/CD19-depleted stem cell transplant. The receptors shown here come from a male patient aged 5 to 17 who had a stem cell transplant for acute lymphoblastic leukemia, so the T cells may come from the graft donor.

The CDR3 here is CASSFQRHFSYEQYF. In DNA, the CDR3 is TGTGCCAGCAGTTTCCAACGACACTTCTCCTACGAGCAGTACTTC. V and J are TRBV28 and TRBJ2-7, with D unclear. The CDR3 totals 15 residues. V dropped 3 bases and J dropped 0 bases, with 12 bases sitting between them. The germline V gene has CDR1 MDHEN and CDR2 SYDVKM. The variable domain in full, completed from reference TRBV28 and TRBJ2-7, reads DVKVTQSSRYLVKRTGEKVFLECVQDMDHENMFWYRQDPGLGLRLIYFSYDVKMKEKGDIPEGYSVSREKKERFSLILESASTNQTSMYLCASSFQRHFSYEQYFGPGTRLTVT.

The V call is TRBV15, the J call TRBJ2-1, with TRBD2 identical over 7 bases. Germline values: CDR1 LNHNV, CDR2 YYDKDF (reference sequence). The CDR3 is 16 amino acids. With 0 bases clipped from V and 15 bases from J, the junction kept 17 bases outside the gene matches. CDR3 sequence reads: CATSRDLSLGLRAPFF. CDR3 in DNA: TGTGCCACCAGCAGAGATCTTAGTTTGGGACTAAGGGCTCCGTTCTTC.

There are a few counts of this clonotype. The chain employs TRBV10-3 and TRBJ2-1; TRBD2 aligns across 7 bases. The CDR3 spans 13 residues. The V gene's germline CDR1 is ENHRY and CDR2 SYGVKD. J lost 7 bases, V lost 2 bases, and 2 bases had no gene match. CDR3 loop: CAISEGLGNEQFF. The CDR3, as DNA: TGTGCCATCAGTGAGGGACTAGGGAATGAGCAGTTCTTC.

V is TRBV28 and J is TRBJ1-1, with a weak D call TRBD1 (6 bases). The CDR3 length is 14 residues. Germline CDR1 MDHEN, CDR2 SYDVKM. Trimming removed 6 bases from V and 5 bases from J, with 16 bases in between. CDR3 nucleotides: TGTGCCAGCAGCTCCAGGGGCTTTTGGACTGAAGCTTTCTTT. It is translated as CASSSRGFWTEAFF. The variable domain in full, with the rest retrieved from reference TRBV28 and TRBJ1-1, is DVKVTQSSRYLVKRTGEKVFLECVQDMDHENMFWYRQDPGLGLRLIYFSYDVKMKEKGDIPEGYSVSREKKERFSLILESASTNQTSMYLCASSSRGFWTEAFFGQGTRLTVV.

The chain combines TRBV27 with TRBJ2-7; D is unresolved. The ends were cut back, 8 bases at V and 3 bases at J, with 14 bases in the middle. CDR3 length equals 13 residues. Germline CDR1 is MNHEY and CDR2 is SMNVEV (reference sequence). CDR3 sequence reads: CASADSAVYEQYF. In DNA, the CDR3 is TGTGCCAGCGCCGACTCCGCCGTCTACGAGCAGTACTTC.

The rearrangement uses TRBV9 and TRBJ1-4; a possible D gene is TRBD1 (6 bases). V was clipped by 4 bases and J by 3 bases, with 13 bases between them. The germline V gene has CDR1 SGDLS and CDR2 YYNGEE. This CDR3 is 15 amino acids long. The CDR3 reads CASSITGTPNEKLFF. CDR3 DNA sequence: TGTGCCAGCAGCATCACAGGGACCCCTAATGAAAAACTGTTTTTT.

The chain employs TRBV9 and TRBJ2-5; perhaps TRBD2 as D (5 bases). This CDR3 has 16 amino acids. Trimming removed 0 bases from V and 0 bases from J, with 12 bases in between. Germline V gene sequence: CDR1 SGDLS, CDR2 YYNGEE. This chain's CDR3 is CASSVALVPDQETQYF. In DNA, the CDR3 is TGTGCCAGCAGCGTAGCACTAGTTCCGGACCAAGAGACCCAGTACTTC.

This rearrangement joins TRBV10-3 to TRBJ2-7; 12 bases match TRBD2. Germline V gene data show CDR1 as ENHRY and CDR2 as SYGVKD. V was pared by 6 bases and J by 4 bases, with 4 bases of the junction left unmatched. The CDR3 sequence is 14 residues long. CDR3: CAISPGTSGYEQYF. In DNA form, the CDR3 reads TGTGCCATCAGCCCTGGGACTAGCGGGTACGAGCAGTACTTC.

In this sample, this clonotype turned up a few times. The rearrangement joins TRBV4-3 to TRBJ2-4; 16 bases fit TRBD2. V lost 0 bases and J lost 1; bases outside the gene matches: 18. Germline lookup yields CDR1 LGHNA and CDR2 YSLEER. The CDR3 is 24 residues long. CDR3 in amino acids: CASSQERDRVLGLAGGEAKNIQYF. CDR3 bases: TGCGCCAGCAGCCAAGAAAGGGACAGGGTTTTGGGACTAGCGGGAGGGGAGGCCAAAAACATTCAGTACTTC.

This clonotype was counted a few times. The rearrangement links TRBV7-9 to TRBJ2-2; tentative D call: TRBD1 (6 bases). The length of the CDR3 is 14 residues. In germline, CDR1 is SEHNR, CDR2 FQNEAQ (reference sequence). Between the trimmed V and J ends, which lost 6 bases and 6 bases, there was a span of 14 bases. The CDR3 here is CASSPGQFAGELFF. Written as DNA, the CDR3 is TGTGCCAGCAGTCCTGGACAGTTCGCCGGGGAGCTGTTTTTT. Based on the CDR3 plus reference TRBV7-9 and TRBJ2-2, the full variable domain is DTGVSQNPRHKITKRGQNVTFRCDPISEHNRLYWYRQTLGQGPEFLTYFQNEAQLEKSRLLSDRFSAERPKGSFSTLEIQRTEQGDSAMYLCASSPGQFAGELFFGEGSRLTVL.

The chain recombines TRBV29-1 with TRBJ2-7; D unresolved. Germline V gene sequence: CDR1 SQVTM, CDR2 ANQGSEA. The CDR3 has 11 residues. The CDR3 nucleotides read TGCAGTATTACAGACTCCTACGAGCAGTACTTC. Translating gives CSITDSYEQYF.

This clonotype was detected a few times. J is TRBJ1-5 and V is TRBV12-3 or TRBV12-4; D is uncertain. The CDR3 contains 16 residues. The V gene lost 1 base and the J gene lost 2 bases, with 12 bases spanning the gap. The CDR3 loop reads CASSLESFSGNQPQHF. The CDR3 DNA is TGTGCCAGCAGTTTAGAATCCTTTTCGGGCAATCAGCCCCAGCATTTT.

This clonotype was picked up a small number of times. The chain recombines TRBV28 with TRBJ2-2; TRBD1 agrees at 9 bases. The ends lost 1 base at V and 7 bases at J; junction bases unmatched: 7. CDR3 length: 16 amino acids. CDR1 and CDR2 (germline): MDHEN, SYDVKM. The CDR3 spells CASSLSGQGAGGELFF. CDR3 in DNA: TGTGCCAGCAGTTTATCGGGACAGGGTGCTGGCGGGGAGCTGTTTTTT.

About this clonotype itself: A read error may produce the germline difference seen at one junction end. The chain has TRBV10-3 and TRBJ2-5; D gene uncertain. Germline V lookup: CDR1 ENHRY, CDR2 SYGVKD. The CDR3 is 14 amino acids. The CDR3 DNA reads as TGTGCCATCAGTGGCCCGGCGGATGCGGAGACCCAGCACTTC. This sequence encodes CAISGPADAETQHF.

The chain combines TRBV12-3 or TRBV12-4 with TRBJ2-4; D is unclear. V was trimmed by 8 bases and J by 7 bases, leaving 18 bases between them. The CDR3 sequence is 14 residues long. CDR3 amino acids: CASGPGGIRNIQYF. The DNA of the CDR3 is TGTGCCAGCGGGCCAGGTGGTATTCGGAACATTCAGTACTTC.

This clonotype has a handful of counts. The V gene is TRBV5-1, the J gene TRBJ2-1; D not certain. The ends were cut back, 0 bases at V and 3 bases at J, with 4 bases in the middle. Germline loops: CDR1 SGHRS, CDR2 YFSETQ. This CDR3 spans 13 amino acids. The CDR3 sequence: CASSLGLYNEQFF. CDR3 nucleotide sequence: TGCGCCAGCAGCTTGGGGCTCTACAATGAGCAGTTCTTC.

This clonotype has a handful of counts. The chain combines TRBV18 with TRBJ1-1; D gene uncertain. Trimming pared 2 bases from V and 5 bases from J, leaving 9 bases between. CDR1 is KGHSH and CDR2 is LQKENI in the germline V gene. The CDR3 is 13 amino acids. The CDR3 DNA follows: TGTGCCAGCTCACCAGAAAGGGTGACTGAAGCTTTCTTT. Residues: CASSPERVTEAFF. Complete variable domain (other parts from reference TRBV18 and TRBJ1-1): NAGVMQNPRHLVRRRGQEARLRCSPMKGHSHVYWYRQLPEEGLKFMVYLQKENIIDESGMPKERFSAEFPKEGPSILRIQQVVRGDSAAYFCASSPERVTEAFFGQGTRLTVV.

This clonotype showed up many times. The rearrangement uses TRBV4-3 and TRBJ2-2; no definite D call. The ends were cut back, 6 bases at V and 2 bases at J, with 10 bases in the middle. Germline V gene lookup returns CDR1 LGHNA and CDR2 YSLEER. The CDR3 runs 14 residues. CDR3: CASSITDNTGELFF. As DNA, the CDR3 is TGCGCCAGCAGTATCACAGATAACACCGGGGAGCTGTTTTTT.